This TCR beta chain was observed in a study of T cells after yellow fever vaccination. Study context: With SMART-Seq v4 Ultra Low Input, the fractions containing low cell numbers were prepared.

This clonotype was detected a few times. Its specificity is unknown. Study findings and constraints: The booster saw the reappearance of most primary-vaccination clones (nearly 98% CD4, around 90% CD8). Weaker in magnitude, the secondary response showed a faster peak on day 5 versus 15.

V lost 3 bases, J lost 10 bases, and 14 bases stayed unmatched. This CDR3 contains 16 residues. In germline, CDR1 is KGHDR, CDR2 SFDVKD. A 5'RACE template-switching step, the method used to make TCR cDNA, added a universal primer site and UMIs. TCRdb reprocessed the 5' RACE reads via MiXCR and lists one record per CDR3 protein. The data show nearly 550,000 distinct CDR3 sequences, about 19% seen once. The clonotype originates from a young man who received the YFV17D yellow fever vaccine. The input for sequencing was PBMCs, taken 15 days after the yellow fever booster vaccination. The chain links TRBV24-1 to TRBJ2-1; 7 positions match TRBD2. The CDR3 region has the DNA TGTGCCACCAGTGATCCTACTAGCGAAGGAATTAGAGAGCAGTTCTTC. This translates into CATSDPTSEGIREQFF.